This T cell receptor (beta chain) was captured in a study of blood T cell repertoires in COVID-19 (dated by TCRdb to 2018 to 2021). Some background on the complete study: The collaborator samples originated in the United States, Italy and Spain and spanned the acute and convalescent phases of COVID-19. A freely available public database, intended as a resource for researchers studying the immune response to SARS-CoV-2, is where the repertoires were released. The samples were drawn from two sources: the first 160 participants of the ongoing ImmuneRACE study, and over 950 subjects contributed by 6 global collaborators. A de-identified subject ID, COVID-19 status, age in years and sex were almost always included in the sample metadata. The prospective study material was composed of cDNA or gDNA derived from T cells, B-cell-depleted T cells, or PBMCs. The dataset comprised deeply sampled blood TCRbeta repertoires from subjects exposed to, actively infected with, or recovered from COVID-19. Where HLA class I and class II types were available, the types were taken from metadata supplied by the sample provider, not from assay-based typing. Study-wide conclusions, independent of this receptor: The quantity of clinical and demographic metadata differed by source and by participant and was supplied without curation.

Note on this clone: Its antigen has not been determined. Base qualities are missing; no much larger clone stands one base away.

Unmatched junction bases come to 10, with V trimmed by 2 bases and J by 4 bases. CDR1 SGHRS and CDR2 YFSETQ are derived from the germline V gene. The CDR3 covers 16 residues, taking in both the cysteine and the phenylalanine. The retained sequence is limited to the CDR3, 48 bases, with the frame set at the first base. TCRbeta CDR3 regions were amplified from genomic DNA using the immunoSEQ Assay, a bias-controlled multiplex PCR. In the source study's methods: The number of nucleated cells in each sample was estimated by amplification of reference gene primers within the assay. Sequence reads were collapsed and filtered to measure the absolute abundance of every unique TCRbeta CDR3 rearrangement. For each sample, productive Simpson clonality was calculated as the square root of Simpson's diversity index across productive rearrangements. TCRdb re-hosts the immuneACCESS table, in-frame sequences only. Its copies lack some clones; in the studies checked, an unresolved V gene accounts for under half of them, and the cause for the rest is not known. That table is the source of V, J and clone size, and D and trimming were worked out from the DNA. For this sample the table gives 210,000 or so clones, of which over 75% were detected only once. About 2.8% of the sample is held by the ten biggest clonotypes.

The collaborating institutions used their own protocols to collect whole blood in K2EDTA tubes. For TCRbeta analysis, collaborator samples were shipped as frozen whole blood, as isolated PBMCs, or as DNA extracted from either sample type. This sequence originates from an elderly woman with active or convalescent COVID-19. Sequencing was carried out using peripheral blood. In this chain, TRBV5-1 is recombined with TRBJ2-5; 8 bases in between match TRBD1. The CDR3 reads CASSFPNRTGLETQYF. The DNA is TGCGCCAGCAGCTTCCCTAACCGGACAGGGTTAGAGACCCAGTACTTC.